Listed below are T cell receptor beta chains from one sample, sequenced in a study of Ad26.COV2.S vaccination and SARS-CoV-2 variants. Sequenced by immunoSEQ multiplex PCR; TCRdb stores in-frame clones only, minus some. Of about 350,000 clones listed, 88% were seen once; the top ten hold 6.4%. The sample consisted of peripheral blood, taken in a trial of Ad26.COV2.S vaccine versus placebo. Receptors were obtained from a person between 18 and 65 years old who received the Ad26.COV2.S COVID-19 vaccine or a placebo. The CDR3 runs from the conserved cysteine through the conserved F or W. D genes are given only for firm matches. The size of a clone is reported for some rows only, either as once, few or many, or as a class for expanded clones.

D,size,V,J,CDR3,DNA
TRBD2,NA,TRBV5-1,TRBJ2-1,CASSQLAGGNGYYNEQFF,TGCGCCAGCAGTCAACTAGCGGGAGGGAACGGTTACTACAATGAGCAGTTCTTC
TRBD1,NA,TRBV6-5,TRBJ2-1,CASSYRDRGGYEQFF,TGTGCCAGCAGTTACCGGGACAGGGGGGGTTATGAGCAGTTCTTC
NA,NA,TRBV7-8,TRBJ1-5,CASSGLRLAAPNQPQHF,TGTGCCAGCAGCGGACTGAGGTTGGCGGCTCCTAATCAGCCCCAGCATTTT
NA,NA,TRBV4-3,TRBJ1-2,CASSPSGQPYGYTF,TGCGCCAGCAGCCCATCTGGACAGCCCTATGGCTACACCTTC
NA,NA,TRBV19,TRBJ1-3,CASSPLGGATGNTIYF,TGTGCCAGTAGTCCGCTCGGGGGGGCGACTGGAAACACCATATATTTT
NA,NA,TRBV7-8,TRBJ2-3,CASSSTPGPSDTQYF,TGTGCCAGCAGCTCGACGCCGGGACCCTCGGATACGCAGTATTTT
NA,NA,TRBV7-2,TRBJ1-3,CASSLGEIGNTIYF,TGTGCCAGCAGCTTAGGAGAGATTGGAAACACCATATATTTT
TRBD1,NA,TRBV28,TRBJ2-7,CASRRQGAGWGEQYF,TGTGCCAGCAGAAGACAGGGGGCGGGTTGGGGCGAGCAGTACTTC
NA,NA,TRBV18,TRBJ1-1,CASSPPPSLMNTEAFF,TGTGCCAGCTCACCACCCCCCAGTCTCATGAACACTGAAGCTTTCTTT
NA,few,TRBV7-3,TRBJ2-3,CASSSRDTDTQYF,TGTGCCAGCAGCTCCCGGGACACAGATACGCAGTATTTT
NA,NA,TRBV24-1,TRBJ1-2,CATSDTGIDYGYTF,TGTGCCACCAGTGATACAGGGATCGACTATGGCTACACCTTC
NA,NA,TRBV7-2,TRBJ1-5,CASSLEGRDTDSNQPQHF,TGTGCCAGCAGCTTAGAGGGACGGGACACGGATAGCAATCAGCCCCAGCATTTT
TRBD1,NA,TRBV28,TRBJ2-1,CASGWGTGTSSYNEQFF,TGTGCCAGCGGCTGGGGGACAGGGACAAGCTCCTACAATGAGCAGTTCTTC
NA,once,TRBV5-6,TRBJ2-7,CASSYGQLYEQYF,TGTGCCAGCAGCTATGGACAGTTATACGAGCAGTACTTC
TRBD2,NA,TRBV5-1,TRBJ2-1,CASSLGGGGEQFF,TGCGCCAGCAGCTTAGGCGGGGGTGGCGAGCAGTTCTTC
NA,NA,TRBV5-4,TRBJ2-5,CASSGRGIETQYF,TGTGCCAGCAGCGGCAGAGGGATAGAGACCCAGTACTTC
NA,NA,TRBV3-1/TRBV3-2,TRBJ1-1,CASSQDGGWVEAFF,TGTGCCAGCAGCCAAGATGGAGGGTGGGTCGAAGCTTTCTTT
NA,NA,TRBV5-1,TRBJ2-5,CASSLGAAQETQYF,TGCGCCAGCAGCTTGGGGGCAGCCCAAGAGACCCAGTACTTC
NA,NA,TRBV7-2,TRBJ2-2,CASSAGVGSGELFF,TGTGCCAGCAGCGCAGGGGTAGGGTCCGGGGAGCTGTTTTTT
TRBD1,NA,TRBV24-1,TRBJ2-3,CATSDSGGRGTDTQYF,TGTGCCACCAGTGACTCAGGGGGCCGCGGCACAGATACGCAGTATTTT
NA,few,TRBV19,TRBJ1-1,CASSTDRSTEAFF,TGTGCCAGTAGTACAGACAGGAGCACTGAAGCTTTCTTT
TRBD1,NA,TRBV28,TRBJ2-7,CASSRTGGGYEQYF,TGTGCCAGCAGTCGTACAGGGGGCGGCTACGAGCAGTACTTC
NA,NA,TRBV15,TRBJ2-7,CATSTGPPPDEQYF,TGTGCCACCAGCACCGGGCCGCCTCCCGACGAGCAGTACTTC
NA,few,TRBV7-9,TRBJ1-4,CASSLSPYEKLFF,TGTGCCAGCAGCTTAAGCCCGTACGAAAAACTGTTTTTT
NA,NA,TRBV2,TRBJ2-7,CASSEGTTSYEQYF,TGTGCCAGCAGTGAGGGAACTACTTCCTACGAGCAGTACTTC
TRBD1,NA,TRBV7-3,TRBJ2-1,CASSPWTGAYNEQFF,TGTGCCAGCAGCCCGTGGACAGGCGCCTACAATGAGCAGTTCTTC
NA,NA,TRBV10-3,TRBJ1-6,CAIKETGGVNSPLHF,TGTGCCATCAAAGAGACAGGAGGGGTTAATTCACCCCTCCACTTT